This TCR beta chain was captured by sequencing in a study of cytomegalovirus exposure and HLA in healthy donors. The study's findings and limits: Some 17,000 TCR beta sequences were associated with HLA alleles at 0.05 false discovery rate in a later analysis. Listed as cytomegalovirus-associated were 164 TCR beta chains.

This clone was seen a single time. Its antigen remains unknown. PCR used 60 Vbeta primers and 13 Jbeta primers. The data were produced by immunoSEQ multiplex PCR, yet TCRdb's version contains in-frame clones alone and is incomplete. The sample contains just under 250,000 clones, 82% of which appear only once. The CDR3 contains 15 residues. Between the trimmed V and J ends, which lost 7 bases and 0 bases, there was a span of 13 bases. CDR1 and CDR2 from the germline V gene are LNHDA and SQIVND (reference sequence). The specimen was PBMCs. This clonotype was sampled from a woman between 40 and 50 years old in good health and CMV-seropositive. The chain couples TRBV19 to TRBJ1-3, with unresolved D. Here the CDR3 reads CASKPGLSSGNTIYF. DNA for the CDR3: TGTGCCAGTAAACCAGGACTAAGCTCTGGAAACACCATATATTTT.